This TCR beta chain was retrieved from a study of cytomegalovirus exposure and HLA in healthy donors. Turning to the study itself: Early released data comprised 80 million to 90 million unique TCRs from HLA-typed donors.

Whole-study findings and limits: With further analysis later on, most CMV-associated TCR beta chains appeared HLA-restricted.

The PCR contained 60 Vbeta and 13 Jbeta primers. Sequencing used immunoSEQ multiplex PCR; TCRdb keeps in-frame clones, though not all of them. The repertoire includes some 160,000 clones, roughly 80% of them detected once, and 7.5% to 9% sits in the top ten. CDR1 is GTSNPN, CDR2 SVGIG, per germline (reference sequence). This CDR3 comprises 12 residues. Trimming pared 4 bases from V and 11 bases from J, leaving 17 bases between. Sample share makes this clone medium-sized. Its antigen is not identified. This cohort consisted of healthy bone marrow donors. Donors were nominally healthy when sampled, though unrecorded immune exposures were likely.

This receptor was identified in a male donor in good health and CMV-seropositive. Material for sequencing was PBMCs. This rearrangement joins TRBV30 to TRBJ1-1; possibly TRBD1 for D (6 bases). CDR3 region: CAWTLIQGWAFF. DNA of the CDR3: TGTGCCTGGACCCTTATACAGGGATGGGCTTTCTTT.